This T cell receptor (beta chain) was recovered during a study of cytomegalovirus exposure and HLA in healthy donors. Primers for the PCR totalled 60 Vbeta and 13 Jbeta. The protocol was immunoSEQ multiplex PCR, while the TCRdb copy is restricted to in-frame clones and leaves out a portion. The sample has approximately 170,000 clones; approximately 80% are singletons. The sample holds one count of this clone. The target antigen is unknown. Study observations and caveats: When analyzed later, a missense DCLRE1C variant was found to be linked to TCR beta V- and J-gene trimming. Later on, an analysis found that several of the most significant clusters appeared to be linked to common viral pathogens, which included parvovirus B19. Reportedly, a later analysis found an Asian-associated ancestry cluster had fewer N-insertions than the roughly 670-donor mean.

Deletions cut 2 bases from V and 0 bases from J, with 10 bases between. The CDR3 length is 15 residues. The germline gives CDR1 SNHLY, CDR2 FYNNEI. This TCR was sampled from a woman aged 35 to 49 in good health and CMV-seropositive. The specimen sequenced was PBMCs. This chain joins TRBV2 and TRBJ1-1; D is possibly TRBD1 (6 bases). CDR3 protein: CASSEQGIMNTEAFF. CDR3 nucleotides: TGTGCCAGCAGTGAACAGGGGATAATGAACACTGAAGCTTTCTTT.